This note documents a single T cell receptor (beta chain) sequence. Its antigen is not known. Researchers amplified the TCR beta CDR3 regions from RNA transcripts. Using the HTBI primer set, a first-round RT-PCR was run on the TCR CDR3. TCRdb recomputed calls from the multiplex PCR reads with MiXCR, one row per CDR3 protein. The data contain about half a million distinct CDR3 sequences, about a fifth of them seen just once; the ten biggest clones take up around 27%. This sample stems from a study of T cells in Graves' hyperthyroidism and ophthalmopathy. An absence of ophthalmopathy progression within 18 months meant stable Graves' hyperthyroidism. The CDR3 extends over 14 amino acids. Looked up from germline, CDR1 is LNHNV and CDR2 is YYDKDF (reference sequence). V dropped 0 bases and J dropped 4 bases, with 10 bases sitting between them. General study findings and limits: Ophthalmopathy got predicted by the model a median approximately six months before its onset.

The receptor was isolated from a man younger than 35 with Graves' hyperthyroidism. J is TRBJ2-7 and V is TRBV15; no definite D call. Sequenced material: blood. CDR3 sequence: CATSRDLRAYEQYF. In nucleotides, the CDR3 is TGTGCCACCAGCAGAGATCTTAGAGCATACGAGCAGTACTTC.